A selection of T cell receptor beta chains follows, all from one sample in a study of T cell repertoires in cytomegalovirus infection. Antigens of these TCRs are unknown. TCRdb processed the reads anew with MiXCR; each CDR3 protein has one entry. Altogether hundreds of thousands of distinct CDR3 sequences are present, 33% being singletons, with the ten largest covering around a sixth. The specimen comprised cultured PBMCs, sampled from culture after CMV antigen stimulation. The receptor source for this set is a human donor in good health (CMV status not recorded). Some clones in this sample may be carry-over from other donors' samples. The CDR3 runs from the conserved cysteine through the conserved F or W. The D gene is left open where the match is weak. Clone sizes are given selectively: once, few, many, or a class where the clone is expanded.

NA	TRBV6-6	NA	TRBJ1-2	TGTGCCAGCAGTGAGACAGTAGCTTCGAAGAGCTACACCTTC	CASSETVASKSYTF
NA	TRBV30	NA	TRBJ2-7	TGTGCCTGGAGTGGCCACCGCGGGACTGCCTACGAGCAGTACTTC	CAWSGHRGTAYEQYF
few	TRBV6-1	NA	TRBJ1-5	TGTGCCAGCAGTCCAGACTATAGCAATCAGCCCCAGCATTTT	CASSPDYSNQPQHF
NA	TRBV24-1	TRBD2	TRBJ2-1	TGTGCTACGAATGGGGGGGGCAATGAGCAGTTCTTC	CATNGGGNEQFF
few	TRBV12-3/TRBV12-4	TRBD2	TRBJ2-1	TGTGCCAGCAGTTTTTCCGCTAGCGGGAGAGTATATGAGCAGTTCTTC	CASSFSASGRVYEQFF
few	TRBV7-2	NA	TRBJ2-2	TGTGCCAGCAGCTTAATCCAGCTAAACACCGGGGAGCTGTTTTTT	CASSLIQLNTGELFF
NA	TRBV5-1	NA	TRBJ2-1	TGCGCCAGCACCCCGGACACGGGACAATACAATGAGCAGTTCTTC	CASTPDTGQYNEQFF
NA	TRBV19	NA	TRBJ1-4	TGTGCCAGTAGTAGGACATCAACTAATGAAAAACTGTTTTTT	CASSRTSTNEKLFF
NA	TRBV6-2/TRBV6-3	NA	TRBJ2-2	TGTGCCAGCAGTAAACCGACCTCGGAGCTGTTTTTT	CASSKPTSELFF
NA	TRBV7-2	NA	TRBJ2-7	TGTGCCAGCAGCTTAGTGGTTCATAACGAGCAGTACTTC	CASSLVVHNEQYF
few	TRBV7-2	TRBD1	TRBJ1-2	TGTGCCAGCAGCAGAGCCGGGACAGGGGGCCGCAACTATGGCTACACCTTC	CASSRAGTGGRNYGYTF
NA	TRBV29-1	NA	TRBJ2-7	TGCAGCGTTGAATATCTGGGGTACGAGCAGTACTTC	CSVEYLGYEQYF
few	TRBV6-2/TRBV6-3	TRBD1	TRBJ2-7	TGTGCCAGCAGTTATGACAGGGAGTCCTACGAGCAGTACTTC	CASSYDRESYEQYF
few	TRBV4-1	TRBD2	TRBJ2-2	TGCGCCAGCAGCCAAGTCCCGGGACTAGCGGGAGGGCCAAACACCGGGGAGCTGTTTTTT	CASSQVPGLAGGPNTGELFF
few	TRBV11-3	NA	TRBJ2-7	TGTGCCAGCAGCTTGCCCCCCCCCCCCTACGAGCAGTACTTC	CASSLPPPPYEQYF
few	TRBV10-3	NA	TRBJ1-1	TGTGCCATCAGTCCCGGGGGGGGGCAGGACACTGAAGCTTTCTTT	CAISPGGGQDTEAFF
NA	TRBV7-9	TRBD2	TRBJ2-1	TGTGCCAGCAGCTCACTAGCGGGACGACGGAATGAGCAGTTCTTC	CASSSLAGRRNEQFF
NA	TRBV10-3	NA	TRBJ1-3	TGTGCCATCAGAGGACCCCAGGGCGGGTCTGGAAACACCATATATTTT	CAIRGPQGGSGNTIYF
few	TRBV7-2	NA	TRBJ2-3	TGTGCCAGCAGCTTAAGGACTCAACCAGATACGCAGTATTTT	CASSLRTQPDTQYF
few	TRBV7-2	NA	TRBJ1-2	TGTGCCAGCAGCTTACGGATCCTAGCTAACTATGGCTACACCTTC	CASSLRILANYGYTF
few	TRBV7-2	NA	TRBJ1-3	TGTGCCAGCAGCTCACCGGCAGGGCGTGCCTCTGGAAACACCATATATTTT	CASSSPAGRASGNTIYF
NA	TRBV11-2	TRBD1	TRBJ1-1	TGTGCCAGCAGGGCCGGGACAGGCCTTATGAACACTGAAGCTTTCTTT	CASRAGTGLMNTEAFF
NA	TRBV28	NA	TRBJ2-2	TGTGCCAGCGGGACCTCGGACACCGGGGAGCTGTTTTTT	CASGTSDTGELFF
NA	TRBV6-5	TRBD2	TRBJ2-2	TGTGCCAGCAGTTACTGGGCAGCGGGGACGAACACCGGGGAGCTGTTTTTT	CASSYWAAGTNTGELFF
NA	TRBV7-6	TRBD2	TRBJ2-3	TGTGCCAGCAGCTTAGATTCTAGCGGGAGTTTAGATACGCAGTATTTT	CASSLDSSGSLDTQYF
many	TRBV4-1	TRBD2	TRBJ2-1	TGCGCCAGCAGCCAAGAAGAAACTAGCGGGAGTTTCTACAATGAGCAGTTCTTC	CASSQEETSGSFYNEQFF
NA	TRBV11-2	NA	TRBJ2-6	TGTGCCAGCAGCCAATCCGGTGGAACTGGGGCCAACGTCCTGACTTTC	CASSQSGGTGANVLTF
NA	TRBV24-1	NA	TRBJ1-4	TGTGCCACCAGTGACGGGCAGGGGAGGACTAATGAAAAACTGTTTTTT	CATSDGQGRTNEKLFF
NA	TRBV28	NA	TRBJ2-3	TGTGCCATTGACACGGGAAACACAGATACGCAGTATTTT	CAIDTGNTDTQYF
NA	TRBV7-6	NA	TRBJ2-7	TGTGCCAGCAGCCGTATTCGACAGGGAGGCTCCTACGAGCAGTACTTC	CASSRIRQGGSYEQYF
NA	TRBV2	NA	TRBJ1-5	TGTGCCAGCAGCGGAAGAGAGCTACAGCCCCAGCATTTT	CASSGRELQPQHF
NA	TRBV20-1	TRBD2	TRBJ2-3	TGCAGTGCTCCGACTAGCGGGATGTATACGCAGTATTTT	CSAPTSGMYTQYF
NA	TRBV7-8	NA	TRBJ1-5	TGTGCCAGCAGGCTGGCCGGGACTCGGGAATGGCCCCAGCATTTT	CASRLAGTREWPQHF
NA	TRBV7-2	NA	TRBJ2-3	TGTGCCAGCAGCTTAGCAACTTTTCGGGGCACAGATACGCAGTATTTT	CASSLATFRGTDTQYF
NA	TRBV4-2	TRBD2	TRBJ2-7	TGTGCCAGCAGCCAAGCCCCAACTAGCGGGAGGGGAGACGAGCAGTACTTC	CASSQAPTSGRGDEQYF
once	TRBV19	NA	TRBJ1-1	TGTGCCAGTAGTATAGAGAAGACGGGGAACACTGAAGCTTTCTTT	CASSIEKTGNTEAFF
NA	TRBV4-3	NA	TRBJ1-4	TGCGCCAGCAGCCAAGATATGGGACGGAGCGAAAAACTGTTTTTT	CASSQDMGRSEKLFF
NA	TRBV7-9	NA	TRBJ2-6	TGTGCCAGCGCCTCTGGGGGGAGTCATGCCAACGTCCTGACTTTC	CASASGGSHANVLTF
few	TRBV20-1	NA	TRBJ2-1	TGCAGTGCTAGACAGCCACTAGCAAGTTCCTACAATGAGCAGTTCTTC	CSARQPLASSYNEQFF
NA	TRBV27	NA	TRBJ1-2	TGTGCCAGCAGTTTAAACGGTCCGCAGGGGCCGACTGGCTACACCTTC	CASSLNGPQGPTGYTF
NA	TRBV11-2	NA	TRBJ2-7	TGTGCCAGCAGCTTAGATTCCGGGATGTACGACGAGCAGTACTTC	CASSLDSGMYDEQYF
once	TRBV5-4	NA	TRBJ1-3	TGTGCCAGCAGCTCACTGGGGGAGTTCGGAAACACCATATATTTT	CASSSLGEFGNTIYF
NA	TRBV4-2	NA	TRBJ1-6	TGTGCCAGCAGCCAAGAATCAGGGTCGAATTCACCCCTCCACTTT	CASSQESGSNSPLHF
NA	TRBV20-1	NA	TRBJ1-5	TGCAGTGCTAGAGATCAGTTAAATCAGCCCCAGCATTTT	CSARDQLNQPQHF
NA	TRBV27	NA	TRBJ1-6	TGTGCCAGCAGTTTCTCAGGGCGAACCTTTAATTCACCCCTCCACTTT	CASSFSGRTFNSPLHF
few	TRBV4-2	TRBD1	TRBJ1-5	TGTGCCAGCAGCCAAGTGACAGGGAAAAATCAGCCCCAGCATTTT	CASSQVTGKNQPQHF
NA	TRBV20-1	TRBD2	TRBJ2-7	TGCAGTGCCCTACCTAGCGGGGGCAGCTCCTACGAGCAGTACTTC	CSALPSGGSSYEQYF
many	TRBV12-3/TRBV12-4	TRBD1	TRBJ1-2	TGTGCCAGCAGTCGGGGAACCCTTGACAGGGTCTATGGCTACACCTTC	CASSRGTLDRVYGYTF
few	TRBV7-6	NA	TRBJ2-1	TGTGCCAGCAGCTTTGTCGGGACGTCAGCGGCCTACAATGAGCAGTTCTTC	CASSFVGTSAAYNEQFF
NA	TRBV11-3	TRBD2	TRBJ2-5	TGTGCCAGCAGCACCGGGACTAAACAAGAGACCCAGTACTTC	CASSTGTKQETQYF
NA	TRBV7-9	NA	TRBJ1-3	TGTGCCAGCAGCTTAGGCCCGGCTCCTGGAAACACCATATATTTT	CASSLGPAPGNTIYF
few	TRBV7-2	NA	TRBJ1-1	TGTGCCAGCAGCTTAGGGGGGGCAATGGGGAAGACTGAAGCTTTCTTT	CASSLGGAMGKTEAFF
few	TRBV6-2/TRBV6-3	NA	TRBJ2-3	TGTGCCAGCAGTTACAAACCGGGACACAGCACAGATACGCAGTATTTT	CASSYKPGHSTDTQYF
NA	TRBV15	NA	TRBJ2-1	TGTGCCACCAGCAGAGAAGCCATCAGCCTGACGGCTGGATACAATGAGCAGTTCTTC	CATSREAISLTAGYNEQFF
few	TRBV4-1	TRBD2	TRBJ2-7	TGCGCCAGCAGCCATCCGGGAGGGAAGAACGAGCAGTACTTC	CASSHPGGKNEQYF